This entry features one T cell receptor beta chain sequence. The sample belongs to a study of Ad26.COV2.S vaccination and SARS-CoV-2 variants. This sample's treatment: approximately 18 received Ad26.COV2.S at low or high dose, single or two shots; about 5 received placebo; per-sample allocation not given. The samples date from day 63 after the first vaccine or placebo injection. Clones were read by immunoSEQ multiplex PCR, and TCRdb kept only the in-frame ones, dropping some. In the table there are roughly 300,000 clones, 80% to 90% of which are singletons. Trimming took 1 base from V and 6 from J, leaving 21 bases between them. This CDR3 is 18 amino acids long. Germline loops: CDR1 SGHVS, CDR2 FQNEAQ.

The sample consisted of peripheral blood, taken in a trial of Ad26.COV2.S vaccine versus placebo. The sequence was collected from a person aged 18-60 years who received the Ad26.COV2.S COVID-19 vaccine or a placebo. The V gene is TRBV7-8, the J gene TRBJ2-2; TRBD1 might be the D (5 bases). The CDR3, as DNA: TGTGCCAGCAGCTTAGTAGGCAGGGCGGTCAGATTGCCCGGGGAGCTGTTTTTT. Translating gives CASSLVGRAVRLPGELFF.